Sequencing of this T cell receptor beta chain was carried out in a study of identical twins. Notes on this clonotype: Its target is unknown.

Study results and caveats: The authors noted that invariant MAIT and iNKT cells could partly confound zero-insertion analyses.

Trimming at V came to 5 bases and at J to 6 bases, leaving 8 bases not matched to a gene. The germline V gene encodes CDR1 SEHNR and CDR2 FQNEAQ (reference sequence). CDR3 size: 14 residues. TCRdb used MiXCR to reprocess the 5' RACE reads, holding one entry per CDR3 protein. There are some 460,000 distinct CDR3 sequences in the sample; approximately 15% occur only once, and approximately 0.52% lies in the top ten. These data were also reused for a study on yellow fever vaccine responses in identical twins.

The rearrangement uses TRBV7-9 and TRBJ2-7; 9 bases match TRBD1. Input material: CD4+ T cells sorted from blood. The origin of this receptor is a young woman in good health. The CDR3 DNA follows: TGTGCCAGCAGCCGGACAGGGGCACTGGGCGAGCAGTACTTC. This gives the protein CASSRTGALGEQYF.